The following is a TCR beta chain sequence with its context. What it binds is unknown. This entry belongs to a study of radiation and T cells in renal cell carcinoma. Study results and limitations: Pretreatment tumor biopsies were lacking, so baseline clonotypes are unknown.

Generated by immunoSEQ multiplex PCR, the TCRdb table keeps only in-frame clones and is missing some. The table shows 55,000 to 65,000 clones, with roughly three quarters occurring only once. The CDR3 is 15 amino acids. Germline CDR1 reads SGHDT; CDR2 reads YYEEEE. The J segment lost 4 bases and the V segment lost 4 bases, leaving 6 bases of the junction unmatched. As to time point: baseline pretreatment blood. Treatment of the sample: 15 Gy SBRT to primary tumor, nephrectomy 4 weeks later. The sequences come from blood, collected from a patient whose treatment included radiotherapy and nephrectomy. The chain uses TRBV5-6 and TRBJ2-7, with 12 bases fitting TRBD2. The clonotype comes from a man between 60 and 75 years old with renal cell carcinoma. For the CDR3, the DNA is TGTGCCAGCAGCCAACTAGCGGGGGGAACGTACGAGCAGTACTTC. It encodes CASSQLAGGTYEQYF.